This T cell receptor beta chain is drawn from a study of shared clonotypes between healthy human individuals. The CDR3 length is 16 residues. The assay was immunoSEQ multiplex PCR, and TCRdb's table has in-frame clones only and misses some. The table shows around 2.5 million clones, with roughly 93% occurring only once. The rearrangement uses TRBV1 and TRBJ2-2; TRBD2, the D gene given by the table, was not confirmed from the DNA. TRBV1 is termed a pseudogene. Sample: naive CD4+ T cells from PBMCs. Specified subset: CD45RA+ positively selected. The sequence derives from a man younger than 35 in good health. Some clones in this sample may be carry-over from other donors' samples. CDR3 coding DNA: TGCACCAGCAGCCAAGATCCCCGTCGTCGGACCGGGGAGCTGTTTTTT. It encodes CTSSQDPRRRTGELFF.